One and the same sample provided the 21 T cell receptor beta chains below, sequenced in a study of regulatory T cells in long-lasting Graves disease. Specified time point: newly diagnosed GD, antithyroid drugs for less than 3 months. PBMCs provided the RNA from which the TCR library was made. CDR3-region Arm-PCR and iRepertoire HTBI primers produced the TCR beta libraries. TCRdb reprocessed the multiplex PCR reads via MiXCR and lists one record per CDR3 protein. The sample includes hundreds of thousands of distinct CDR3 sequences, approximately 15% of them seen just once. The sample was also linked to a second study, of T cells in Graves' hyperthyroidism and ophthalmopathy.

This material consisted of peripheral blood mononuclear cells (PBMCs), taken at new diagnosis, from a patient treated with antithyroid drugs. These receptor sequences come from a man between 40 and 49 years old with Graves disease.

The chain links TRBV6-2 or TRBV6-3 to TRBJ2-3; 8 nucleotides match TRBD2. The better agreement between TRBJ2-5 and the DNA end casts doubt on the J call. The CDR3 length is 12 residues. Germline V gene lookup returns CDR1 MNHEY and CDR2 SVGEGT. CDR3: CASSELAAAQYF. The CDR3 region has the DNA TGTGCCAGCAGTGAACTAGCGGCGGCCCAGTACTTC.

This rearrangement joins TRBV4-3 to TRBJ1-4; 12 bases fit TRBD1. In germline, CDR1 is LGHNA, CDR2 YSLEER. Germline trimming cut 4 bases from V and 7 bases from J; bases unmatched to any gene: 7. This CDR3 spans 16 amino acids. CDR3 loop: CASSRGTGGRGEKLFF. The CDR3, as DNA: TGCGCCAGCAGCCGGGGGACAGGGGGCAGGGGTGAAAAACTGTTTTTT.

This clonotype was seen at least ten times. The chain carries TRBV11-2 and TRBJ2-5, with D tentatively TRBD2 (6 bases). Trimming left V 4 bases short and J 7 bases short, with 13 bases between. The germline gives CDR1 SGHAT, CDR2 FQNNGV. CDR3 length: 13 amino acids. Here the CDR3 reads CASSSGLRGTQYF. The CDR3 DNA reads TGTGCCAGCAGCTCGGGACTGCGGGGGACCCAGTACTTC.

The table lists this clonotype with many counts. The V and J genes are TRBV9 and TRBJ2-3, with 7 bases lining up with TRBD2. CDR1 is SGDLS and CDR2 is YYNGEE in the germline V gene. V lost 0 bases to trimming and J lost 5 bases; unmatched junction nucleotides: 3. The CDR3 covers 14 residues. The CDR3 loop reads CASSVGRGGDTQYF. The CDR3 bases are TGTGCCAGCAGCGTAGGTCGCGGGGGAGATACGCAGTATTTT.

CDR3 sequence: CASSLALPDTQYF. DNA of the CDR3: TGTGCCAGCAGTTTAGCCCTCCCCGATACGCAGTATTTT. This chain joins TRBV12-3 or TRBV12-4 and TRBJ2-3; D not resolved. The V end was cut by 0 bases, the J end by 6 bases, with 7 bases between. CDR3 length: 13 amino acids.

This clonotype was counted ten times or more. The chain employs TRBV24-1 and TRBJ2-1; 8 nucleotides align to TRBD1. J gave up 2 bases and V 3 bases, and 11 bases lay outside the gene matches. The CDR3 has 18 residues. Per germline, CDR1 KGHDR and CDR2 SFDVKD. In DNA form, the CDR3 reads TGTGCCACCAGTGATACTTCGGGGACAGGCGGTACCTACAATGAGCAGTTCTTC. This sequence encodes CATSDTSGTGGTYNEQFF.

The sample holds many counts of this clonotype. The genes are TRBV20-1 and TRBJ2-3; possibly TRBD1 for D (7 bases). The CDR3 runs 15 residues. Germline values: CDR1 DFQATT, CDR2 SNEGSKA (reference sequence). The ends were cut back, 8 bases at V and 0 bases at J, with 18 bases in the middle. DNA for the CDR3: TGCAGTACGAGACAGGGTGGGGGGAGCACAGATACGCAGTATTTT. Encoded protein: CSTRQGGGSTDTQYF.

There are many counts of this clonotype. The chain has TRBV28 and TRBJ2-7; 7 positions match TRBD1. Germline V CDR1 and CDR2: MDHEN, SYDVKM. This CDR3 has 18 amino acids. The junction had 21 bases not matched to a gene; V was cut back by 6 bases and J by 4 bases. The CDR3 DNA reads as TGTGCCAGCAGCCCTGACAGGGCCATAAGCCCTATCCTATACGAGCAGTACTTC. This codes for CASSPDRAISPILYEQYF.

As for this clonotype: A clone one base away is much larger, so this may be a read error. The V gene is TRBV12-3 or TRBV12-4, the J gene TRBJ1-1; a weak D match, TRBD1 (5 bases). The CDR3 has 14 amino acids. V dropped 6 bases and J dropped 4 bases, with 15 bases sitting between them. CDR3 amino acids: CASSFNRGSTEAFF. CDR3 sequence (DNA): TGTGCCAGCAGCTTTAATCGGGGGTCCACTGAAGCTTTCTTT.

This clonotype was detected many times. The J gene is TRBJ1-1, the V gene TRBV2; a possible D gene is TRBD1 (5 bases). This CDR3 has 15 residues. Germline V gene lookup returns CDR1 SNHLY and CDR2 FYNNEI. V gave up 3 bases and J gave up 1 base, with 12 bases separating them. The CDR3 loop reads CASSETAAWNTEAFF. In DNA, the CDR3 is TGTGCCAGCAGTGAGACAGCAGCCTGGAACACTGAAGCTTTCTTT.

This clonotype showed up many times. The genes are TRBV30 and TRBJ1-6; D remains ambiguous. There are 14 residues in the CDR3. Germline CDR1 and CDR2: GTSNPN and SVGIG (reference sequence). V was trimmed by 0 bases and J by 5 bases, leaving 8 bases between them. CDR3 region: CAWSVEVHNSPLHF. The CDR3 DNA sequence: TGTGCCTGGAGTGTTGAGGTGCATAATTCACCCCTCCACTTT.

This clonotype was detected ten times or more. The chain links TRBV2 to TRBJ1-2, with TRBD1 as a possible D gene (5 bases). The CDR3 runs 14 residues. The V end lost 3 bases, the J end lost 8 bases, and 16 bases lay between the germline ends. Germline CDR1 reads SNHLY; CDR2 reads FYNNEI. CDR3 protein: CASSDWKAGKGYTF. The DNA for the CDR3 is TGTGCCAGCAGTGATTGGAAGGCAGGGAAGGGCTACACCTTC.

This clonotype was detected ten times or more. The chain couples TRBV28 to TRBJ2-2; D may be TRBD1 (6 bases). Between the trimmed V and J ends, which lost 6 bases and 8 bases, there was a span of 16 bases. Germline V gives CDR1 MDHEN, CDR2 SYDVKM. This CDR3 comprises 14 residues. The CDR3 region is CASSPPGVGGELFF. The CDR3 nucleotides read TGTGCCAGCAGCCCCCCAGGGGTGGGAGGGGAGCTGTTTTTT.

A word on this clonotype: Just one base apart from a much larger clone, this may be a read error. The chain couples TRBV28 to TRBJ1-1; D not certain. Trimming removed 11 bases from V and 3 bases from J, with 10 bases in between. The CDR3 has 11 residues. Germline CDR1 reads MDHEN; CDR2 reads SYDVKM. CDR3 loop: CAPGKDTEAFF. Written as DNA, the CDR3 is TGTGCCCCAGGAAAGGACACTGAAGCTTTCTTT.

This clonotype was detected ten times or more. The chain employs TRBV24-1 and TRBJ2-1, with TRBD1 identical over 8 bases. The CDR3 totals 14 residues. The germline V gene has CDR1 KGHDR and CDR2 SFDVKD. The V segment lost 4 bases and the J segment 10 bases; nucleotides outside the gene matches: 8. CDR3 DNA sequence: TGTGCCACCAGTGACCGGACAGGGCCAAACGAGCAGTTCTTC. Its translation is CATSDRTGPNEQFF.

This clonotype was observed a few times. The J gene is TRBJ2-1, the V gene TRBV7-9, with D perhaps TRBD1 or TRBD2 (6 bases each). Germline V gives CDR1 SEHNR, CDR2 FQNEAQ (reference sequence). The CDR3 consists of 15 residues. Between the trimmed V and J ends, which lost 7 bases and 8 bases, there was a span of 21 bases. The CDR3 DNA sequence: TGTGCCAGCACCCCGGGTTTCCTGGGGGGCGATGAGCAGTTCTTC. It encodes CASTPGFLGGDEQFF.

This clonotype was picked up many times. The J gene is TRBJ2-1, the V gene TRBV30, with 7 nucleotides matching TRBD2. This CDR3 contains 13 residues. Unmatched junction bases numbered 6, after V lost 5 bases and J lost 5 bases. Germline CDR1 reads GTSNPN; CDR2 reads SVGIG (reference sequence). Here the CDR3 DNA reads TGTGCCTGGGACGAGGGAGGGAACAATGAGCAGTTCTTC. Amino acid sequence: CAWDEGGNNEQFF.

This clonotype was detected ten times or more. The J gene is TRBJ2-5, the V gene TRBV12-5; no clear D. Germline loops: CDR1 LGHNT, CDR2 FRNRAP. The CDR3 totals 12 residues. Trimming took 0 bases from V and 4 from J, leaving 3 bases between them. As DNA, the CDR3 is TGTGCTAGTGGTTTGGTTGGAGAGACCCAGTACTTC. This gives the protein CASGLVGETQYF.

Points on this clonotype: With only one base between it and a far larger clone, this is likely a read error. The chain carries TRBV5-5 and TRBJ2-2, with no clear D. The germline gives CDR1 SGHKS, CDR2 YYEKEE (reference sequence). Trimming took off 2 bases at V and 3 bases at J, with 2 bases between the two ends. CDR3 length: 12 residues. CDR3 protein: CASSLHTGELFF. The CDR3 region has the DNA TGTGCCAGCAGCTTACACACCGGGGAGCTGTTTTTT.

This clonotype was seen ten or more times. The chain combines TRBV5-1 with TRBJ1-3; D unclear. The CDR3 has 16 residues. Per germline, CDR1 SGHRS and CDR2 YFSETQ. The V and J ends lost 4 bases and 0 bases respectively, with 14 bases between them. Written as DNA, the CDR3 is TGCGCCAGCAGCACGTTGCCAGCCTCCTCTGGAAACACCATATATTTT. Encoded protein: CASSTLPASSGNTIYF.

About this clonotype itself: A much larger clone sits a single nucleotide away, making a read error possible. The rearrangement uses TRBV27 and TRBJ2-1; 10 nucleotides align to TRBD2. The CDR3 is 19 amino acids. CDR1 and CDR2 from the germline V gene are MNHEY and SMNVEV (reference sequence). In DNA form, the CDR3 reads TGTGCCAGCAGTGAGAGACTAGCGGGTAATCAAATTTCCTACAATGAGCAGTCCTTC. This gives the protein CASSERLAGNQISYNEQSF.